This T cell receptor (beta chain) comes out of a study of T cells after yellow fever vaccination. This clonotype was observed a handful of times. The germline V and J ends were trimmed by 3 bases and 3 bases, with 14 bases remaining between them. The CDR3 runs to 15 residues. Using its own MiXCR run on the 5' RACE reads, TCRdb lists one record per CDR3 protein. The sample contains hundreds of thousands of distinct CDR3 sequences, around 20% of which appear only once. The source was PBMCs, collected before the yellow fever booster vaccination. The genes are TRBV23-1 and TRBJ2-5; possibly TRBD1 or TRBD2 for D (5 bases each). TRBV23-1 is an open reading frame, and its role is uncertain. This sequence originates from a man between 18 and 29 years old who received the YFV17D yellow fever vaccine. The CDR3 DNA reads TGCGCCAGCAGTCACCCCCGAAGGGGAGAAGAGACCCAGTACTTC. Amino acids: CASSHPRRGEETQYF.